This TCR beta chain was recovered during a study of tumor and adjacent non-tumor tissue in lung cancer. RNA was extracted from bulk tissue without any cell sorting. The CDR3 loop spans 12 amino acids. Germline CDR1 and CDR2: SGHNT and YYREEE (reference sequence). With regard to this clonotype: The junction differs from germline at one of its ends, possibly a read error.

TCRbeta libraries were built with three rounds of nested PCR, modified from ARM-PCR. One entry per CDR3 protein, called by TCRdb with MiXCR from the multiplex PCR reads. This sample has roughly 75,000 distinct CDR3 sequences, with more than 60% found just once. The sample was lung tumor tissue. The sequence came from a woman aged 50 to 65 with non-small cell lung cancer. V gene TRBV5-4 combines with J gene TRBJ2-7; D assignment may be TRBD1 or TRBD2 (5 bases each). The DNA for the CDR3 is TGCGCCATCAGTCGGGACCTATACGAGCAGTACTTC. It translates to CAISRDLYEQYF.